The 15 T cell receptor beta chains listed next were all sequenced from one sample in a study of memory CD4+ T cells and cytomegalovirus serostatus. Single viable CD3+CD4+CD8-CD45RO+ cells were sorted as the memory CD4+ T cells. Clones were sequenced by immunoSEQ multiplex PCR, and TCRdb holds only the in-frame ones, with some missing. The sample includes about 64,000 clones, about 74% seen only once; the top ten take 0.88%. Sequencing was carried out using memory CD4+ T cells from blood. Receptors were obtained from an adult in good health and CMV-seronegative.

V gene TRBV5-1 combines with J gene TRBJ2-6, with D perhaps matching TRBD1 (7 bases). The CDR3 is 19 amino acids. The germline gives CDR1 SGHRS, CDR2 YFSETQ. Trimming stripped 4 bases from V and 1 base from J, with 21 bases between. Here the CDR3 DNA reads TGCGCCAGCAGCCTCGGGAGACAGGGCCCCCTGTCTGGGGCCAACGTCCTGACTTTC. It encodes CASSLGRQGPLSGANVLTF. The entire variable domain, with the rest obtained from reference TRBV5-1 and TRBJ2-6, is as follows: KAGVTQTPRYLIKTRGQQVTLSCSPISGHRSVSWYQQTPGQGLQFLFEYFSETQRNKGNFPGRFSGRQFSNSRSEMNVSTLELGDSALYLCASSLGRQGPLSGANVLTFGAGSRLTVL.

The chain recombines TRBV5-1 with TRBJ1-1, with a weak D call TRBD1 (6 bases). The CDR3 covers 13 residues. From germline, CDR1 is SGHRS and CDR2 YFSETQ. V lost 2 bases and J lost 7, with 12 bases in between. The CDR3 nucleotides are TGCGCCAGCAGCTTAGAGGGGGAAGTTGAAGCTTTCTTT. This encodes CASSLEGEVEAFF.

CDR3 bases: TGTGCCAGCAGCGCCGGGACAGGATACAATGAGCAGTTCTTC. Its protein is CASSAGTGYNEQFF. The V call is TRBV28, the J call TRBJ2-1; 8 positions agree with TRBD1. Germline assignment: CDR1 MDHEN and CDR2 SYDVKM. The CDR3 contains 14 residues. V lost 6 bases and J lost 4; bases outside the gene matches: 5.

The V call is TRBV5-1, the J call TRBJ1-1; TRBD1 is a possible D gene (6 bases). Germline lookup yields CDR1 SGHRS and CDR2 YFSETQ. Trimming took off 1 base at V and 3 bases at J, with 16 bases between the two ends. This CDR3 contains 16 residues. The CDR3: CASSLSIGAGDTEAFF. For the CDR3, the DNA is TGCGCCAGCAGCTTGTCGATCGGGGCAGGGGACACTGAAGCTTTCTTT. The whole variable domain, filled in from reference TRBV5-1 and TRBJ1-1, reads KAGVTQTPRYLIKTRGQQVTLSCSPISGHRSVSWYQQTPGQGLQFLFEYFSETQRNKGNFPGRFSGRQFSNSRSEMNVSTLELGDSALYLCASSLSIGAGDTEAFFGQGTRLTVV.

The rearrangement joins TRBV10-1 to TRBJ1-1; D is uncertain. The CDR3 consists of 13 residues. V was shortened by 8 bases and J by 1 base, with 11 bases between the two germline ends. Germline V gene data show CDR1 as WNHNN and CDR2 as SYGVQD (reference sequence). CDR3 in amino acids: CASRPDENTEAFF. CDR3 sequence (DNA): TGCGCCAGCCGCCCGGACGAGAACACTGAAGCTTTCTTT.

The chain recombines TRBV6-4 with TRBJ1-2; D is perhaps TRBD1 (5 bases). The V gene's germline CDR1 is MRHNA and CDR2 SNTAGT. Trimming shortened V by 0 bases and J by 4 bases, and 9 bases separated the two germline ends. The CDR3 contains 14 residues. In DNA form, the CDR3 reads TGTGCCAGCAGTGACTCGTCAGGGAGCTATGGCTACACCTTC. Its protein product is CASSDSSGSYGYTF.

The chain has TRBV7-2 and TRBJ2-7; D perhaps matches TRBD2 (5 bases). V was trimmed by 5 bases and J by 3 bases, leaving 14 bases between them. Germline CDR1 is SGHTA and CDR2 is FQGNSA. This CDR3 contains 14 residues. CDR3 sequence (DNA): TGTGCCAGCAGCGCAGACACAACTAGCTACGAGCAGTACTTC. Its translation: CASSADTTSYEQYF.

This chain uses TRBV5-6 with TRBJ1-3, with D possibly TRBD1 on 5 matching bases. V was pared by 2 bases and J by 8 bases, with 20 bases between. The germline CDR1 and CDR2 sequences are SGHDT and YYEEEE. The CDR3 sequence is 16 residues long. The CDR3 DNA follows: TGTGCCAGCAGCTTAGGACAAATACGGGGCTCATACACCATATATTTT. This sequence encodes CASSLGQIRGSYTIYF.

This sequence joins TRBV25-1 and TRBJ2-5; no firm D call. V was shortened by 4 bases and J by 2 bases, with 14 bases between the two germline ends. The CDR3 consists of 15 residues. Germline V CDR1 and CDR2: MGHDK, SYGVNS. For the CDR3, the DNA is TGTGCCAGCAGTGGGGTAACCCTCCTTCAAGAGACCCAGTACTTC. This gives the protein CASSGVTLLQETQYF.

This sequence joins TRBV5-1 and TRBJ2-1; D is possibly TRBD1 (5 bases). V was pared by 0 bases and J by 0 bases, with 7 bases between. The germline CDR1 and CDR2 sequences are SGHRS and YFSETQ. The CDR3 totals 15 residues. CDR3 region: CASSLETGSYNEQFF. In DNA form, the CDR3 reads TGCGCCAGCAGCTTGGAAACAGGCTCCTACAATGAGCAGTTCTTC.

This chain uses TRBV4-2 with TRBJ2-1; 7 bases map to TRBD2. V was pared by 5 bases and J by 6 bases, with 13 bases of the junction left unmatched. The CDR3 contains 16 residues. From germline, CDR1 is LGHNA and CDR2 YNFKEQ. This CDR3 is CASSSRGVAGVNEQFF. CDR3 bases: TGTGCCAGCAGCTCCCGAGGGGTGGCGGGAGTCAATGAGCAGTTCTTC.

The V and J genes are TRBV27 and TRBJ2-7; no clear D gene. This CDR3 has 13 amino acids. The V gene lost 3 bases and the J gene lost 7 bases, with 13 bases spanning the gap. From germline, CDR1 is MNHEY and CDR2 SMNVEV (reference sequence). CDR3 nucleotide sequence: TGTGCCAGCAGTTTTAGGCACCTGGAGGAGCAGTACTTC. This codes for CASSFRHLEEQYF.

The genes are TRBV4-1 and TRBJ1-2, with TRBD1 as a possible D gene (6 bases). The germline V and J ends were trimmed by 2 bases and 4 bases, with 14 bases remaining between them. The V gene's germline CDR1 is MGHRA and CDR2 YSYEKL. The CDR3 is made up of 15 amino acids. CDR3 in amino acids: CASSQPGGLSYGYTF. The CDR3 region has the DNA TGCGCCAGCAGCCAACCCGGGGGGCTATCCTATGGCTACACCTTC.

This clone was counted only a few times. This chain joins TRBV21-1 and TRBJ1-2. TRBV21-1 is a pseudogene locus. The CDR3 consists of 19 residues. CDR3 DNA sequence: TGTGCCAGCAGCAACGCAGGGTCGACGGAGGGCAGAGCTAACTATGGCTACACCTTC. It encodes CASSNAGSTEGRANYGYTF.

The chain uses TRBV5-1 and TRBJ2-7, with D perhaps being TRBD1 or TRBD2 (5 bases each). The CDR3 length is 16 residues. V lost 0 bases to trimming and J lost 2 bases, with 15 bases between them. Germline CDR1 SGHRS, CDR2 YFSETQ. CDR3 amino acids: CASSLGAGTPTYEQYF. In nucleotides, the CDR3 is TGCGCCAGCAGCTTGGGGGCCGGGACGCCGACCTACGAGCAGTACTTC.